The present entry profiles one T cell receptor beta chain with its context. The method was immunoSEQ multiplex PCR; TCRdb's version includes in-frame clones alone and lacks a portion of them. The sample contains tens of thousands of clones, 85% to 95% of which appear only once. The sample is drawn from a study of cytomegalovirus exposure and HLA in healthy donors. J was trimmed by 1 base and V by 1 base; bases with no gene match: 11. Germline V gene lookup returns CDR1 LNHDA and CDR2 SQIVND (reference sequence). This CDR3 is 19 amino acids long. Material: PBMCs. This TCR was recovered from a young man in good health and CMV-seronegative. V is TRBV19 and J is TRBJ2-7; 12 bases line up with TRBD2. In nucleotides, the CDR3 is TGTGCCAGTAGTATAGGACTAGCGGGAGATTCCCCTTCTTCCTACGAGCAGTACTTC. It specifies CASSIGLAGDSPSSYEQYF.